This T cell receptor beta chain appears in the sequencing data of a study of beta chain features in type 1 diabetes. What was sequenced were expressed TCRB transcripts, since all of the isolated RNA had been reverse transcribed. Profiled with immunoSEQ multiplex PCR; TCRdb holds only in-frame clones, not every one. The data contain about 900,000 clones, about 17% of them singletons. Study-level points and caveats: Within the patient group, naive, central memory and Treg TCRB repertoires appeared more similar to each other than within healthy donors. Among all four CD4+ subsets, Type 1 diabetes patients had TCRB CDR3s that were moderately but significantly shorter. A pattern of fewer insertions and more deletions at VDJ junctions was seen in type 1 diabetes patients.

Sorted cells reached over 95% purity in every population. This clone was seen a handful of times. What it recognizes is unknown. The CDR3 runs to 17 residues. Germline assignment: CDR1 SGHDT and CDR2 YYEEEE. The V gene lost 4 bases and the J gene lost 0 bases, with 14 bases spanning the gap. V is TRBV5-6 and J is TRBJ2-6; weak D call: TRBD2 (6 bases). What was sequenced was naive CD4+ T cells from blood. The receptor was isolated from a woman between 18 and 29 years old in good health. The CDR3 spells CASSPAGRSSGANVLTF. CDR3 nucleotides: TGTGCCAGCAGCCCCGCGGGACGAAGCTCTGGGGCCAACGTCCTGACTTTC.